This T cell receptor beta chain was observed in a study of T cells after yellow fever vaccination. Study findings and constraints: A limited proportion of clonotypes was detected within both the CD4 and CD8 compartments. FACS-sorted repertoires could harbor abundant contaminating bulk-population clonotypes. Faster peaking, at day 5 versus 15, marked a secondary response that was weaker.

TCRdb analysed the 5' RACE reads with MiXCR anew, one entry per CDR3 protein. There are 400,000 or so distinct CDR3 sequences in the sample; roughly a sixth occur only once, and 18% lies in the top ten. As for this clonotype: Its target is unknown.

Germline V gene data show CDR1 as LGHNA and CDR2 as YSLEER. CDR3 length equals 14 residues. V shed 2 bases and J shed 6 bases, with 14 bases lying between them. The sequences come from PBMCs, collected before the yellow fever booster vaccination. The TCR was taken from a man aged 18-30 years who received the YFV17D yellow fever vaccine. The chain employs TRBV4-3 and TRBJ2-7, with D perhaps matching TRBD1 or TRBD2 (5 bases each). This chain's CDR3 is CASSQSQAEGEQYF. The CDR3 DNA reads TGCGCCAGCAGCCAATCACAGGCCGAGGGCGAGCAGTACTTC.